The 32 T cell receptor beta chains below were found in one sample sequenced in a study of regulatory T cells in long-lasting Graves disease. Relying on iRepertoire HTBI primers and Arm-PCR of CDR3 regions, the team built TCR beta libraries. TCRdb ran MiXCR on the multiplex PCR reads and lists one entry per CDR3 protein. The sample comprises fewer than 450,000 distinct CDR3 sequences, about a quarter of which are singletons, and approximately 26% rests with the top ten. The time point: persistent/refractory GD, antithyroid drugs over 5 years with positive TRAb. Scientists built the TCR library using RNA that was extracted from PBMCs. This specimen was peripheral blood mononuclear cells (PBMCs), taken when the disease was refractory, from a patient treated with antithyroid drugs. The receptors stem from a female donor with Graves disease.

This clonotype was counted only a few times. V and J are TRBV15 and TRBJ1-3; 7 nucleotides align to TRBD1. V lost 5 bases, J lost 3 bases, and 7 bases stayed unmatched. Germline loops: CDR1 LNHNV, CDR2 YYDKDF (reference sequence). CDR3 size: 15 residues. CDR3 nucleotides: TGTGCCACCAGCGGATTTAGACAGGGTGGAAACACCATATATTTT. The encoded protein is CATSGFRQGGNTIYF.

This clonotype was recorded a few times. The genes are TRBV27 and TRBJ2-7; TRBD1 or TRBD2 may be the D gene (5 bases each). Looked up from germline, CDR1 is MNHEY and CDR2 is SMNVEV (reference sequence). Trimming removed 3 bases at V and 4 bases at J, with 13 bases between. The CDR3 is 14 residues long. Here the CDR3 reads CASSFVGTPYEQYF. In nucleotides, the CDR3 is TGTGCCAGCAGTTTCGTCGGGACCCCATACGAGCAGTACTTC.

This clonotype has at least ten counts. This chain uses TRBV11-2 with TRBJ2-7; 9 positions agree with TRBD2. Germline V CDR1 and CDR2: SGHAT, FQNNGV. The CDR3 is 16 amino acids. With 1 base clipped from V and 4 bases from J, the junction kept 8 bases outside the gene matches. The CDR3 region has the DNA TGTGCCAGCAGCTTAGGGGCGGGAGGGCTATTATACGAGCAGTACTTC. Its protein is CASSLGAGGLLYEQYF.

This clonotype was recorded once. This could be a read error, since a much larger clone is one nucleotide away. The missing conserved phenylalanine or tryptophan at the end of this CDR3 makes a read error likely. The chain employs TRBV7-2 and TRBJ1-1; no firm D call. Germline-derived CDR1 and CDR2 are SGHTA and FQGNSA. The CDR3 is 14 amino acids. V was pared by 3 bases and J by 0 bases, with 8 bases between. The CDR3 DNA is TGTGCCAGCAGCTTCGATGGGATGAACACTGAAGCTTTCCTT. Protein sequence: CASSFDGMNTEAFL.

This clonotype appeared a few times. CDR3 sequence: CASSARGTPTNYGYTF. The CDR3 DNA reads TGTGCCAGCAGCGCCCGAGGGACACCCACTAACTATGGCTACACCTTC. This rearrangement joins TRBV7-6 to TRBJ1-2; D perhaps matches TRBD1 (6 bases). V dropped 5 bases and J dropped 0 bases, with 16 bases sitting between them. This CDR3 is 16 amino acids long. Germline V gene sequence: CDR1 SGHVS, CDR2 FNYEAQ. Supplemented by reference TRBV7-6 and TRBJ1-2, the full variable domain reads GAGVSQSPRYKVTKRGQDVALRCDPISGHVSLYWYRQALGQGPEFLTYFNYEAQQDKSGLPNDRFSAERPEGSISTLTIQRTEQRDSAMYRCASSARGTPTNYGYTFGSGTRLTVV.

This chain links TRBV10-3 with TRBJ1-6; TRBD1 matches at 7 bases. This CDR3 region has 16 residues. CDR1 and CDR2 (germline): ENHRY, SYGVKD. The V and J ends lost 1 base and 7 bases, in that order; junction bases with no gene match: 7. The CDR3 DNA follows: TGTGCCATCAGTGAGTGGGGTGGGACAGCGAATTCACCCCTCCACTTT. This codes for CAISEWGGTANSPLHF.

The chain employs TRBV6-1 and TRBJ1-2; 7 bases match TRBD1. This CDR3 spans 13 amino acids. Germline V gene lookup returns CDR1 MNHNS and CDR2 SASEGT. J lost 6 bases, V lost 7 bases, and 8 bases had no gene match. The CDR3 sequence: CASKLQTGHGYTF. CDR3 coding DNA: TGTGCCAGCAAACTCCAGACAGGGCATGGCTACACCTTC.

This chain connects TRBV9 to TRBJ1-4, with D perhaps matching TRBD1 (5 bases). Between the trimmed V and J ends, which lost 3 bases and 1 base, there was a span of 10 bases. The CDR3 is made up of 15 amino acids. Germline V gene sequence: CDR1 SGDLS, CDR2 YYNGEE. In nucleotides, the CDR3 is TGTGCCAGCAGCGCCCAGGGTGGAACTAATGAAAAACTGTTTTTT. As protein: CASSAQGGTNEKLFF.

The chain combines TRBV7-2 with TRBJ1-2, with 7 bases fitting TRBD1. The V segment lost 5 bases and the J segment 2 bases; nucleotides outside the gene matches: 5. The CDR3 spans 14 residues. Germline V gives CDR1 SGHTA, CDR2 FQGNSA. The CDR3 nucleotides read TGTGCCAGCAGCCCAACGACAGGGAACTATGGCTACACCTTC. Its protein is CASSPTTGNYGYTF.

As regards this clonotype: A much larger clone differs from this one at a single base, so this may be a read error. The chain employs TRBV11-2 and TRBJ2-7; D is unclear. The CDR3 contains 15 residues. The germline V and J ends were trimmed by 4 bases and 0 bases, with 13 bases remaining between them. The germline V gene encodes CDR1 SGHAT and CDR2 FQNNGV. The chain's CDR3 is CASSSGIRSSYEQYF. CDR3 DNA: TGTGCCAGCAGCTCAGGAATCCGAAGCTCCTACGAGCAGTACTTC. The full variable domain, completed using reference TRBV11-2 and TRBJ2-7, is EAGVAQSPRYKIIEKRQSVAFWCNPISGHATLYWYQQILGQGPKLLIQFQNNGVVDDSQLPKDRFSAERLKGVDSTLKIQPAKLEDSAVYLCASSSGIRSSYEQYFGPGTRLTVT.

This clonotype was found many times. V gene TRBV6-2 or TRBV6-3 combines with J gene TRBJ2-7; 9 nucleotides agree with TRBD2. The CDR3 totals 14 residues. CDR1 MNHEY and CDR2 SVGEGT come from the germline V gene. The V and J ends lost 7 bases and 4 bases, in that order; junction bases with no gene match: 8. The CDR3 here is CASINSGSPYEQYF. CDR3 bases: TGTGCCAGCATTAATAGCGGGAGCCCGTACGAGCAGTACTTC.

There are a few counts of this clonotype. This rearrangement joins TRBV30 to TRBJ1-2; 7 bases align to TRBD1. Trimming at V came to 2 bases and at J to 7 bases, leaving 10 bases not matched to a gene. The CDR3 is 14 residues long. From germline, CDR1 is GTSNPN and CDR2 SVGIG (reference sequence). CDR3 in DNA: TGTGCCTGGAGTTCCCGACAGGGAGGTGGTGGCTACACCTTC. Translated: CAWSSRQGGGGYTF.

Many counts were recorded for this clonotype. The rearrangement links TRBV3-1 to TRBJ1-2; possibly TRBD1 for D (5 bases). The CDR3 is 13 residues long. Trimming took 1 base from V and 7 from J, leaving 10 bases between them. Germline V lookup: CDR1 LGHDT, CDR2 YNNKEL (reference sequence). Here the CDR3 reads CASSQGQGAGYTF. In nucleotides, the CDR3 is TGTGCCAGCAGCCAAGGGCAGGGAGCTGGCTACACCTTC.

This clonotype has a handful of counts. The rearrangement uses TRBV19 and TRBJ1-6, with D tentatively TRBD1 (5 bases). The CDR3 loop spans 14 amino acids. Trimming stripped 3 bases from V and 10 bases from J, with 13 bases between. CDR1 is LNHDA, CDR2 SQIVND, per germline (reference sequence). CDR3 sequence: CASSIPGVRSPLHF. The DNA for the CDR3 is TGTGCCAGTAGTATCCCGGGGGTACGATCACCCCTCCACTTT.

The genes are TRBV20-1 and TRBJ1-5, with 8 bases lining up with TRBD1. This CDR3 has 17 amino acids. The germline V gene encodes CDR1 DFQATT and CDR2 SNEGSKA (reference sequence). Trimming took 1 base from V and 0 from J; bases not matched to a gene: 8. CDR3 DNA sequence: TGCAGTGCTAGAGGTGTGCAGGGGGCGCGTAGCAATCAGCCCCAGCATTTT. Protein: CSARGVQGARSNQPQHF.

This clonotype was seen more than once but under ten times. V is TRBV20-1 and J is TRBJ2-7; perhaps TRBD2 as D (5 bases). CDR1 is DFQATT, CDR2 SNEGSKA, per germline (reference sequence). V was trimmed by 6 bases and J by 0 bases, leaving 18 bases between them. The CDR3 runs to 15 residues. The CDR3 spells CSAHTIHGNSYEQYF. In DNA, the CDR3 is TGCAGTGCCCACACAATCCACGGGAACTCCTACGAGCAGTACTTC.

V is TRBV7-8 and J is TRBJ1-6; D perhaps matches TRBD1 (5 bases). V was trimmed by 2 bases and J by 8 bases, leaving 22 bases between them. CDR3 length equals 18 residues. CDR1 is SGHVS and CDR2 is FQNEAQ in the germline V gene. In nucleotides, the CDR3 is TGTGCCAGCAGCTTAAGGGGCAATCCGGTTTTTAACCATTCACCCCTCCACTTT. Translation: CASSLRGNPVFNHSPLHF.

The chain combines TRBV7-9 with TRBJ2-7, with 10 bases matching TRBD1. The junction had 9 bases not matched to a gene; V was cut back by 5 bases and J by 2 bases. The germline CDR1 and CDR2 sequences are SEHNR and FQNEAQ (reference sequence). This CDR3 has 16 amino acids. Here the CDR3 reads CASSRTGTGVPYEQYF. CDR3 bases: TGTGCCAGCAGCCGAACCGGGACAGGGGTTCCCTACGAGCAGTACTTC.

The chain combines TRBV29-1 with TRBJ2-2; a possible D gene is TRBD2 (5 bases). Germline V gene lookup returns CDR1 SQVTM and CDR2 ANQGSEA. This CDR3 contains 14 residues. Trimming pared 5 bases from V and 8 bases from J, leaving 18 bases between. The CDR3: CSVSYLRTGGELFF. The CDR3 DNA reads TGCAGCGTTTCTTATTTGCGGACTGGGGGGGAGCTGTTTTTT.

This clonotype was counted only a few times. The J gene is TRBJ1-5, the V gene TRBV20-1; 12 bases fit TRBD1. This CDR3 contains 16 residues. Unmatched junction bases numbered 5, after V lost 0 bases and J lost 5 bases. Germline V CDR1 and CDR2: DFQATT, SNEGSKA (reference sequence). The chain's CDR3 is CSARDGTGGADQPQHF. The CDR3 nucleotides read TGCAGTGCTAGAGATGGGACAGGGGGCGCGGATCAGCCCCAGCATTTT.

This clonotype was picked up many times. The chain recombines TRBV7-2 with TRBJ2-7; possibly TRBD1 or TRBD2 for D (5 bases each). In germline, CDR1 is SGHTA, CDR2 FQGNSA. The CDR3 loop spans 15 amino acids. The ends were cut back, 2 bases at V and 3 bases at J, with 14 bases in the middle. In DNA, the CDR3 is TGTGCCAGCAGCTTACGAGGGACCTCCCTCTACGAGCAGTACTTC. This sequence encodes CASSLRGTSLYEQYF.

The chain employs TRBV12-5 and TRBJ2-2; 10 bases agree with TRBD1. CDR3 length equals 16 residues. CDR1 and CDR2 from the germline V gene are LGHNT and FRNRAP. V was pared by 4 bases and J by 7 bases, with 9 bases of the junction left unmatched. In DNA form, the CDR3 reads TGTGCTAGTGGTTCTCCAGGGACAGGGGACCGCGGGGAGCTGTTTTTT. Protein sequence: CASGSPGTGDRGELFF.

This clonotype was counted only a few times. The V gene is TRBV24-1, the J gene TRBJ2-7, with D perhaps matching TRBD2 (5 bases). Germline V gene lookup returns CDR1 KGHDR and CDR2 SFDVKD. Between the trimmed V and J ends, which lost 2 bases and 2 bases, there was a span of 9 bases. This CDR3 has 14 residues. The DNA for the CDR3 is TGTGCCACCAGTGATTCCTCCGGGACCTACGAGCAGTACTTC. It yields the protein CATSDSSGTYEQYF.

This clonotype has a handful of counts. The V call is TRBV12-3 or TRBV12-4, the J call TRBJ2-1; the D call may be TRBD1 or TRBD2 (6 bases each). The CDR3 has 13 residues. V gave up 6 bases and J gave up 10 bases, with 16 bases separating them. CDR3 coding DNA: TGTGCCAGCAGCCGAAACAGGGCGGGGGAGCAGTTCTTC. Protein sequence: CASSRNRAGEQFF.

Many counts were recorded for this clonotype. J is TRBJ1-5 and V is TRBV28, with 7 positions matching TRBD1. Germline loops: CDR1 MDHEN, CDR2 SYDVKM. V lost 3 bases and J lost 4; bases outside the gene matches: 3. This CDR3 contains 14 residues. CDR3 protein: CASSFEQGNQPQHF. The CDR3 nucleotides read TGTGCCAGCAGTTTTGAACAGGGGAATCAGCCCCAGCATTTT. Filled out from reference TRBV28 and TRBJ1-5, the complete variable domain reads DVKVTQSSRYLVKRTGEKVFLECVQDMDHENMFWYRQDPGLGLRLIYFSYDVKMKEKGDIPEGYSVSREKKERFSLILESASTNQTSMYLCASSFEQGNQPQHFGDGTRLSIL.

In this sample, this clonotype turned up a few times. The V call is TRBV7-9, the J call TRBJ2-7, with TRBD1 matching 9 bases. CDR3 size: 16 residues. The junction had 13 bases not matched to a gene; V was cut back by 6 bases and J by 4 bases. Germline V CDR1 and CDR2: SEHNR, FQNEAQ (reference sequence). The CDR3, as DNA: TGTGCCAGCAGTCTCCCTTCCGGGACAGGGAGATACGAGCAGTACTTC. Translation: CASSLPSGTGRYEQYF.

This chain's CDR3 is CSARDWGRGMETQYF. The DNA of the CDR3 is TGCAGTGCTAGAGATTGGGGCAGGGGTATGGAGACCCAGTACTTC. V usage is TRBV20-1 and J usage is TRBJ2-5, with a tentative D call TRBD1 (6 bases). The CDR3 totals 15 residues. Trimming removed 0 bases at V and 5 bases at J, with 16 bases between. The V gene's germline CDR1 is DFQATT and CDR2 SNEGSKA (reference sequence).

The rearrangement uses TRBV7-2 and TRBJ1-2; 7 bases agree with TRBD1. This CDR3 contains 18 residues. Trimming removed 1 base from V and 2 bases from J; junction bases left unmatched: 13. CDR1 is SGHTA, CDR2 FQGNSA, per germline. In DNA form, the CDR3 reads TGTGCCAGCAGCTTAGGGTCCTGGGTCCAGGGGGGGAACTATGGCTACACCTTC. Amino acid sequence: CASSLGSWVQGGNYGYTF.

The J gene is TRBJ1-2, the V gene TRBV20-1; the D is unclear. The CDR3 is 13 amino acids. The V gene lost 5 bases and the J gene lost 4 bases, with 14 bases spanning the gap. Germline values: CDR1 DFQATT, CDR2 SNEGSKA (reference sequence). The DNA for the CDR3 is TGCAGTGCTGCGAACGCGGGTACCTATGGCTACACCTTC. Translation: CSAANAGTYGYTF.

This clonotype was seen many times. The chain couples TRBV2 to TRBJ1-1, with TRBD1 matching over 8 bases. Germline V gives CDR1 SNHLY, CDR2 FYNNEI. This CDR3 region has 15 residues. The V segment lost 7 bases and the J segment 6 bases; nucleotides outside the gene matches: 13. CDR3 in amino acids: CASKGTGGILAEAFF. CDR3 sequence (DNA): TGTGCCAGCAAGGGAACAGGGGGAATTTTAGCTGAAGCTTTCTTT.

This clonotype was counted between two and nine times. V gene TRBV4-2 combines with J gene TRBJ2-5; 10 nucleotides align to TRBD1. The V gene end was trimmed by 4 bases and the J gene end by 1 base; junction bases not matched to a gene: 6. The CDR3 totals 16 residues. Germline assignment: CDR1 LGHNA and CDR2 YNFKEQ. CDR3 region: CASSPQWTGGQETQYF. The CDR3, as DNA: TGTGCCAGCAGCCCGCAATGGACAGGGGGCCAAGAGACCCAGTACTTC.

This clonotype occurred many times. The rearrangement joins TRBV27 to TRBJ1-2; D remains ambiguous. V was shortened by 0 bases and J by 8 bases, with 10 bases between the two germline ends. The CDR3 runs to 13 residues. Germline-derived CDR1 and CDR2 are MNHEY and SMNVEV (reference sequence). The CDR3: CASSLSWGRGYTF. The CDR3, as DNA: TGTGCCAGCAGTTTATCGTGGGGAAGGGGCTACACCTTC.